This T cell receptor (beta chain) was retrieved from a study of cytomegalovirus exposure and HLA in healthy donors (dated 2017 in TCRdb). As for the study more broadly: An earlier analysis of some 500 of the donors reported 250 to 300 Gb of sequence data and approximately 110 million unique TCR beta sequences from about 200 million T cells. Roughly 300 gigabases of sequencing data and around 80 million unique TCR sequences made up an early release that covered approximately 700 HLA-typed donors. Of the roughly 420 genotyped donors, 81% were placed in the genetic ancestry cluster associated with self-reported Caucasian donors. The study aimed to test whether signatures of past pathogen exposure could be identified by cataloging public T cell receptors. The T cell repertoires of 700 or so subjects were profiled by immunosequencing and related to cytomegalovirus serostatus. Along with the roughly 670-subject first cohort, a separate validation cohort of about 110 different subjects was used. The study combined high-throughput TCR immunosequencing, statistical association of individual TCRs with disease status, and machine learning to predict cytomegalovirus infection status. A later analysis re-analyzed previously published TCR beta repertoires from 550 to 700 donors and added high-resolution HLA genotyping to study TCR occurrence patterns. The later analysis used no new phenotypic data to find candidate immune exposures, relying instead on TCR beta sequences and their occurrence across donors. To decide whether each TCR beta V gene segment behaved as functional or pseudogenic, an earlier analysis of several hundred of the donors relied on high-throughput TCR beta sequencing. Donor age, sex, ethnicity and CMV serostatus were collected together with the repertoire data. In a later genetic analysis, genome-wide SNP genotypes for about three fifths of the roughly 670 donors were used, and that subset was treated as a discovery cohort. Every repertoire in the discovery cohort had been generated on one and the same sequencing platform. Both class I and class II loci were covered by HLA typing, at four-digit resolution. Typing coverage differed by locus: A, B, C, DRB1 and DQB1 were typed in roughly 620-630 donors, DQA1 in 500 to 550, DPA1 in around 600, and DPB1 in about 450. Five DR-DQ haplotypes were handled as single units for association and clustering, since linkage in the cohort was strong. On average, over 200,000 unique TCR beta nucleotide sequences were sequenced per donor among some 430 genotyped donors of the cohort, with around 19% of those sequences being non-productive.

The cohort consisted of hundreds of healthy bone marrow donors. At the time of sampling, all cohort members were nominally healthy, though unrecorded immune exposures were likely present. The donor tested CMV seropositive, placing the donor among the 289 seropositive members of the cohort. Every donor gave a peripheral blood sample, and the peripheral blood mononuclear cells from that sample were used for TCR beta sequencing. Genomic DNA extraction from the blood cell samples was performed with the Qiagen DNeasy Blood Extraction Kit. The library was prepared using the immunoSEQ multiplex PCR assay. A mixture of 60 forward primers for TCR Vbeta segments and 13 reverse primers for TCR Jbeta segments was used in the multiplex PCR. Amplification of the CDR3 region of rearranged TCR beta genes was performed with a multiplex PCR assay on genomic DNA. Amplified TCR beta libraries were sequenced as 87-base-pair reads on the Illumina HiSeq System. In the original analysis: In a later analysis, some 80 million unique TCR beta chains were counted across the 500 to 700 repertoires, and around 10 million of these chains were shared by at least two donors. To remove PCR and sequencing errors, raw reads were error-corrected and collapsed into unique sequences using a nearest-neighbor algorithm that merged closely related sequences. V, D and J gene segments were assigned by aligning CDR3 sequences to IMGT reference sequences. Each retained sequence needed at least a six-nucleotide match to both a V gene segment and a J gene segment. Rearrangements were classified as productive when the CDR3 lacked stop codons and remained in frame with V and J, and all other rearrangements were classified as non-productive. Following IMGT convention, CDR3 was defined as the stretch from the second conserved V-encoded cysteine up to the conserved J-encoded phenylalanine. Sequences without an unambiguous match to a single V gene segment were excluded from the earlier analysis of several hundred of the donors. An earlier analysis of 450 to 650 of the donors called V segments functional above 56.7% productive rearrangements and segregating when the between-donor standard deviation exceeded 5%. A statistical classification framework was built to diagnose cytomegalovirus status from the catalog of TCR beta chain sequences. In a later analysis, V and J genes were assigned by comparing TCR nucleotide sequences against IMGT/GENE-DB human TR gene sequences. In a later analysis, CDR3 sequences and most-parsimonious VDJ recombination scenarios were assigned using the TCRdist pipeline. In a later analysis, each TCR beta chain was defined by its CDR3 amino acid sequence together with its V-gene family, and reads lacking a unique V-gene family were excluded. To address suspected cross-contamination and a sequencing artifact, a later analysis removed 592 highly shared, low-generation-probability nucleotide sequences. In a later analysis, a clonal expansion index was calculated for each public chain from normalized within-repertoire ranks of inferred template counts. In a later analysis, generation probabilities were computed with a VDJ recombination model fitted to out-of-frame rearrangements, and the resulting probabilities were checked against IGoR. Hypergeometric tests were used in a later analysis to score TCR-TCR, TCR-HLA and TCR-CMV co-occurrence, with a repertoire-size bias correction applied to the TCR pairs. False discovery rates were estimated in a later analysis by permuting HLA or CMV assignments 20 times. A later analysis grouped co-occurring TCRs with DBSCAN, adding TCRdist sequence similarity when clustering within HLA-allele-positive subsets. Co-occurrence clustering excluded repertoires with fewer than 30,000 or more than 120,000 public chains, plus five with anomalous nucleotide sharing. Here the immuneACCESS table is served through TCRdb, limited to in-frame sequences with V and J called. Missing clones are a known gap in these copies; in checked studies unresolved V genes cover under half, and the rest lacks a known reason. The V and J calls and the clone size are those of that table, but D and trimming were determined from the DNA. Present in this sample are approximately 80,000 clones, around 66% of which were seen just once. Jointly, the top ten make up approximately 16% of the sample.

General study outcomes and caveats: According to the authors, the approach could potentially be generalized to other disease states and immunological phenotypes. According to a later analysis, most CMV-associated TCR beta chains appeared to be HLA-restricted, and the HLA associations seemed to be driven largely by CMV exposure. A further reported finding was that TCR beta sequences accurately predicted the HLA-A and HLA-B alleles for most subjects in the first cohort. Specific HLA alleles were associated with 15,000 to 20,000 TCR beta sequences at a false discovery rate of 0.05 in a later analysis. Because HLA typing was unavailable for some donors at each locus, only the typed subset was used in association tests. Several of the top co-occurrence clusters appeared to be linked to parvovirus B19, influenza, CMV and Epstein-Barr virus, according to a later analysis. Compared with equally common non-associated chains, HLA-associated TCR beta chains in a later analysis were more clonally expanded and had lower generation probabilities. Sequencing depth was assumed to be roughly uniform across donors in the presence/absence analyses, though that assumption may not hold. Most TCR sequences were observed very rarely across donors, whereas some public TCRs were present in many individuals. Because the 87-base-pair reads could not distinguish some IMGT-functional V segments, including TRBV6-2 and TRBV6-3, those segments were excluded. Linkage disequilibrium might explain the correlated functional status among segregating V segments, but an unknown experimental factor could not be ruled out. Assigning TCR associations to individual alleles was difficult when HLA alleles, especially DR and DQ, strongly co-occurred. Three of the identified cytomegalovirus-associated TCR beta chains were confirmed in vitro to be specific for cytomegalovirus antigens. According to a later genetic analysis, donors in an Asian-associated ancestry cluster had fewer N-insertions in productive TCRs than the approximately 690-donor mean. An association between a missense DCLRE1C variant and V-gene and J-gene trimming of TCR beta chains was found in a later genetic analysis and replicated in an independent cohort. Immune exposure information for the cohort was limited to CMV serostatus. The study listed 164 TCR beta chains as associated with cytomegalovirus. A later analysis found that TCR association rates varied across HLA loci, with DRB1 alleles showing the most associated TCRs and HLA-C alleles the fewest. Only TCR beta chains were sequenced in this cohort, and the absence of alpha or paired-chain data limited detectable features. In an earlier analysis of about 600 of the donors, most TCR beta V segments appeared in productive rearrangements about 87% or about 30% of the time, broadly matching IMGT annotations. Because counts were too low, roughly 18 rarely observed V segments, including chromosome 9 orphons, were left out of the earlier analysis of 500 to 650 of the donors. The classifier was reported to diagnose cytomegalovirus status with high specificity and sensitivity in both the original and validation cohorts. The sequencing pipeline was judged likely to have produced a cluster of highly shared sequence variants as a technical artifact.

In its sample, this clone was seen a few times. This receptor's antigen is unknown. No quality values exist for individual bases; no much larger clone is one base distant. Trimming at the junction amounts to 4 bases on V and 4 bases on J, and the germline ends lie 17 bases apart. The CDR3 spans 16 residues, from the cysteine through the phenylalanine. The entry retains the CDR3 DNA only, 48 bases that are in frame from base 1. Per the germline V gene (reference sequence), SGHNT is the CDR1 and YYREEE is the CDR2. The source is a woman aged 35 to 49 in good health and CMV-seropositive. The chain couples TRBV5-4 to TRBJ1-4, with the D gene not clear enough to name. The sample taken for sequencing was PBMCs. The DNA sequence follows: TGTGCCAGCAGCCCAACGACGGGAGGACTTAATGAAAAACTGTTTTTT. This yields the protein CASSPTTGGLNEKLFF.